The entry below gives a single TCR beta chain sequence along with its context. This clone's antigen is unknown. No quality values exist for individual bases; no much larger clone is one base distant. The source of the sample is a study of OX40 agonist ivuxolimab in advanced cancers. Context from the whole study: Ivuxolimab was an agonistic, fully human IgG2 monoclonal antibody directed against OX40 (CD134), a costimulatory receptor. Intravenous ivuxolimab was administered to patients every 2 weeks at six dose levels: 0.01, 0.1, 0.3, 1.5, 3 and 10 mg/kg. Among the 52 dose-escalation patients, roughly 20 had hepatocellular carcinoma, 15 or so melanoma, 9 renal cell carcinoma and 9 head and neck cancer. In the dose-escalation cohort, around four fifths of patients were male, and the mean age was roughly 60 years, with a range of about 20 to 90. Prior anti-PD-1, anti-PD-L1 or anti-CTLA-4 therapy was permitted, and checkpoint inhibitors had been received by 30% to 40% of dose-escalation patients. Three dose-escalation patients achieved partial responses, one with hepatocellular carcinoma and two with cutaneous melanoma. The purpose of peripheral TCRbeta sequencing was to test whether ivuxolimab changed TCR sequence diversity and led to clonal T-cell expansion. The paper covers the monotherapy dose-escalation part of the phase I ivuxolimab trial, which included N = 52 patients. What the study reported, not specific to this receptor: After ivuxolimab, CD8+ T cells had more expanded clones than CD4+ T cells on average. In the 0.1-3.0 mg/kg groups, partial responders had among the lowest normalized peripheral clonal expansion, particularly in CD8+ T cells. Clonal expansion of both CD4+ and CD8+ blood T cells was observed from baseline to week 6 at doses 0.1 to 3.0 mg/kg. Low levels of normalized T-cell clonal expansion were also shown by some nonresponding patients. The antigen specificity of the clonally expanded peripheral T cells was not determined.

For sequencing of the TCRbeta CDR3 region, genomic DNA was extracted from the sorted cells. The immunoSEQ Assay was used to sequence the TCRbeta CDR3 regions. The table was pulled from immuneACCESS by TCRdb, which kept in-frame rearrangements only. Such tables lose some clones; where checked, under half of the loss comes from unresolved V genes, and the rest has no known cause. The sample has 70,000 or so clones on record, about 86% of them singletons. Of the sample, about 8% falls within the top ten clones. The trial excluded patients who had a history of autoimmune disease or who were on systemic immunosuppression. Peripheral blood for TCR sequencing was drawn from every dose cohort at baseline, at cycle 4 day 1 and at cycle 7 day 1. The samples were drawn from a first-in-human, open-label, multicenter phase I dose-escalation trial of ivuxolimab. Adults with locally advanced or metastatic head and neck squamous cell, hepatocellular, melanoma or renal cell carcinoma were enrolled in the trial. CD4+ and CD8+ T cells were sorted separately from peripheral blood before TCR sequencing.

From a lookup of the germline V gene, CDR1 and CDR2 are MNHEY and SVGAGI. V loses 6 bases, J loses 3 bases, and the germline ends lie 9 bases apart. The CDR3 goes from the cysteine to the phenylalanine over 13 residues. Only the CDR3 DNA stays, 39 bases, in frame from base 1. This TCR came from an adult with an advanced solid tumor such as melanoma, head and neck, liver or kidney cancer. The chain couples TRBV6-5 to TRBJ1-5; TRBD1 might be the D gene, on 6 matching bases. This specimen was CD4+ or CD8+ T cells sorted from blood, taken in a trial of the OX40 agonist ivuxolimab. The DNA reads as follows: TGTGCCAGCAGGGACAGTTACAATCAGCCCCAGCATTTT. Translated, this is CASRDSYNQPQHF.